A selection of T cell receptor beta chains follows, all from one sample in a study of T-cell memory formation after mild COVID-19. TCRdb re-analysed the 5' RACE reads in MiXCR, keeping a single row per CDR3 protein. In the table there are about 290,000 distinct CDR3 sequences, less than 20% of which are singletons. Sequencing was performed on PBMCs or a T cell subset sorted from them (not recorded which). All receptors come from a man aged 18 to 29 who had mild COVID-19 (a few samples of this study predate the infection). Cell type and time point are not known. Each CDR3 is given with its conserved first and last residue. D genes are given only for firm matches. The size of a clone is reported for some rows only, either as once, few or many, or as a class for expanded clones.

>TRBJ2-5|TRBV18|.|few
TGTGCCAGCTCACCAACCACCACCCCAGAGACCCAGTACTTC
CASSPTTTPETQYF
>TRBJ2-1|TRBV5-6|.|many
TGTGCCAGCCCCGAGGGACGGCACAATGAGCAGTTCTTC
CASPEGRHNEQFF
>TRBJ1-6|TRBV4-1|.|.
TGCGCCAGCAGCCAGTGGCGGGATTCACCCCTCCACTTT
CASSQWRDSPLHF
>TRBJ2-1|TRBV29-1|TRBD2|few
TGCAGCGTTGAAGGGGCTAGCGGGGGGGCGTCGTACAATGAGCAGTTCTTC
CSVEGASGGASYNEQFF
>TRBJ2-4|TRBV20-1|.|few
TGCAGTGCTAGATCCGGGTTGGCCAAAAACATTCAGTACTTC
CSARSGLAKNIQYF
>TRBJ2-2|TRBV6-5|TRBD1|.
TGTGCCAGCAGTCGGGACAGTTCGAACACCGGGGAGCTGTTTTTT
CASSRDSSNTGELFF
>TRBJ2-5|TRBV5-1|TRBD1|.
TGCGCCAGTAACTCTGGGAACAGGGGACAAGAGACCCAGTACTTC
CASNSGNRGQETQYF
>TRBJ2-1|TRBV20-1|.|many
TGCAGTGCTTCTAGTGTCCCCTACAATGAGCAGTTCTTC
CSASSVPYNEQFF
>TRBJ2-5|TRBV10-3|TRBD2|many
TGTGCCATCAGACGAACCGGGACTAGCGAAGAGACCCAGTACTTC
CAIRRTGTSEETQYF
>TRBJ2-3|TRBV19|.|.
TGTGCCAGTAGTAGAAACGGGGACGATACGCAGTATTTT
CASSRNGDDTQYF
>TRBJ2-3|TRBV9|TRBD2|many
TGTGCCAGCAGCGTAGGACTAGCGGGGGGCACAGATACGCAGTATTTT
CASSVGLAGGTDTQYF
>TRBJ1-1|TRBV5-5|.|few
TGTGCCAGCAGCTTCGACTACTATGAAGCTTTCTTT
CASSFDYYEAFF
>TRBJ1-1|TRBV4-1|TRBD1|few
TGCGCCAGCAGCCAGGGAGTTCAGGGGGAGAACACTGAAGCTTTCTTT
CASSQGVQGENTEAFF
>TRBJ2-2|TRBV4-1|.|few
TGCGCCAGCAGCCAAGTGGACAGCTACACCGGGGAGCTGTTTTTT
CASSQVDSYTGELFF
>TRBJ1-4|TRBV7-2|.|few
TGTGCCAGCAGCTTAAGGAGAGCAACTAATGAAAAACTGTTTTTT
CASSLRRATNEKLFF
>TRBJ1-3|TRBV5-1|.|few
TGCGCCAGCAGCCAACAGGACGCCGCTGGAAACACCATATATTTT
CASSQQDAAGNTIYF
>TRBJ1-5|TRBV15|.|.
TGTGCCACCAGCAGAGATCTTAGGACCCAGCATTTT
CATSRDLRTQHF
>TRBJ2-5|TRBV29-1|TRBD1|few
TGCAGCGTTGAGGATGGGACAGGGGGACAAGAGACCCAGTACTTC
CSVEDGTGGQETQYF
>TRBJ2-1|TRBV9|.|.
TGTGCCAGCAGCGTAGGACTCGACTCCTACAATGAGCAGTTCTTC
CASSVGLDSYNEQFF
>TRBJ1-2|TRBV6-5|.|.
TGTGCCAGCAGCCTATCAGGGAAAGGCTATGGCTACACCTTC
CASSLSGKGYGYTF
>TRBJ1-2|TRBV7-2|.|.
TGTGCCAGCAGCTTACCCCCTTCAGGTGGTGGCTACACCTTC
CASSLPPSGGGYTF
>TRBJ1-2|TRBV6-1|.|few
TGTGCCAGCAGTGAACATGATGGCTACACCTTC
CASSEHDGYTF
>TRBJ2-3|TRBV7-3|.|many
TGTGCCAGCGGGCCGCGGGACGGCGATACGCAGTATTTT
CASGPRDGDTQYF
>TRBJ1-1|TRBV6-5|TRBD1|few
TGTGCCAGCGCCCGGACAGGCGACACTGAAGCTTTCTTT
CASARTGDTEAFF
>TRBJ2-2|TRBV3-1|.|few
TGTGCCAGCAGCCAAGCATGGGGAACGAACACCGGGGAGCTGTTTTTT
CASSQAWGTNTGELFF